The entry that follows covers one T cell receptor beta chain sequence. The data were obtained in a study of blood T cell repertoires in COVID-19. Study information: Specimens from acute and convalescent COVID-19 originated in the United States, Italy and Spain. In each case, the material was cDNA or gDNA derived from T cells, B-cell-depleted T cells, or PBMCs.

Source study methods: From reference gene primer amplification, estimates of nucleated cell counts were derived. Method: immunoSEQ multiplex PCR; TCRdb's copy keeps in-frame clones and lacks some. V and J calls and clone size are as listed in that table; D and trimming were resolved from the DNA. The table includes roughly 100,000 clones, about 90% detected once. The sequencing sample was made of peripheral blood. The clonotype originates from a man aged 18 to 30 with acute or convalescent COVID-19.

The CDR3, as DNA: TGTGCCAGCAGGTCAGACAGGGCAGAGACCCAGTACTTC. Translation gives CASRSDRAETQYF. The chain joins TRBV7-4 to TRBJ2-5; 7 nucleotides match TRBD1. The V gene's germline CDR1 is SGHVT and CDR2 SQSDAQ. CDR3 length: 13 residues. The junction had 5 bases not matched to a gene; V was cut back by 6 bases and J by 4 bases.